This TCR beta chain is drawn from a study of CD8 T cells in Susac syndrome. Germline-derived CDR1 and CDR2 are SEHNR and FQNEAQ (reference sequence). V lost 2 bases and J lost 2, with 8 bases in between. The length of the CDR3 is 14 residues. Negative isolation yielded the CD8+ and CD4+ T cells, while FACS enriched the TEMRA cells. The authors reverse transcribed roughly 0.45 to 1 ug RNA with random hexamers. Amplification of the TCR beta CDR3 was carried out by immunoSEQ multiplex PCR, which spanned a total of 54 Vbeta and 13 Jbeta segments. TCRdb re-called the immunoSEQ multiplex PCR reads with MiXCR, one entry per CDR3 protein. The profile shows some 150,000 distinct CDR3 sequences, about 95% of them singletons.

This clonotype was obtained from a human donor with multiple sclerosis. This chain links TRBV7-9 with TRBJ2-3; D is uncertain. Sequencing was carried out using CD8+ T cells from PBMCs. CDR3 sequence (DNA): TGTGCCAGCAGCTTACGAACAGTCACAGATACGCAGTATTTT. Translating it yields CASSLRTVTDTQYF.